A single TCR beta chain is shown here with its context. Its cognate antigen is unknown. These data originate in a study of CD8 T cells in ankylosing spondylitis. Study-wide results and limits: It appeared that ankylosing spondylitis blood was characterized by a TCR beta motif of roughly 8 highly homologous variants.

In making TCR beta libraries, quantitative 5'-RACE with molecular barcodes was used. Each CDR3 protein is one row after TCRdb ran MiXCR on the 5' RACE reads. The sample holds some 270,000 distinct CDR3 sequences; roughly 18% are singletons and the top ten take around 33%. Material for sequencing was blood, either unsorted or a sorted T cell fraction (not recorded which). The receptor comes from a male donor with ankylosing spondylitis or in good health (not recorded which).

CDR3 loop: CASSYWTSGTTTNTGELFF. The CDR3, as DNA: TGTGCCAGCAGTTACTGGACTAGCGGGACTACGACGAACACCGGGGAGCTGTTTTTT. The V gene is TRBV12-3 or TRBV12-4, the J gene TRBJ2-2; 12 bases match TRBD2. The CDR3 has 19 amino acids. J gave up 0 bases and V 4 bases, and 9 bases lay outside the gene matches.